This T cell receptor (beta chain) comes out of a study of human CD8 memory T cell subsets. By negative magnetic separation, total CD8+ T cells were enriched. Extraction drew RNA from duplicate vials of 150,000 sorted CD8+ T cells for each subset. TCR beta was sequenced from UMI-tagged 5' RACE libraries. TCRdb re-called the 5' RACE reads and shows each CDR3 protein once, DNA omitted. This sample's table has about 17,000 distinct CDR3 sequences. This CDR3 has 14 amino acids. Germline assignment: CDR1 MDHEN and CDR2 SYDVKM. The rearrangement links TRBV28 to TRBJ2-1; absent DNA, TCRdb's TRBD1 call cannot be checked. Sequenced sample: CD8+ stem-like memory T cells (TSCM and TCM) sorted from PBMCs. Subset noted: stem-like memory CD8 T cells (TSTEM), CCR7+ PD-1- TIGIT-. The clonotype was recovered from a human donor in good health. This CDR3 reads CASSSGGRGGEQFF.